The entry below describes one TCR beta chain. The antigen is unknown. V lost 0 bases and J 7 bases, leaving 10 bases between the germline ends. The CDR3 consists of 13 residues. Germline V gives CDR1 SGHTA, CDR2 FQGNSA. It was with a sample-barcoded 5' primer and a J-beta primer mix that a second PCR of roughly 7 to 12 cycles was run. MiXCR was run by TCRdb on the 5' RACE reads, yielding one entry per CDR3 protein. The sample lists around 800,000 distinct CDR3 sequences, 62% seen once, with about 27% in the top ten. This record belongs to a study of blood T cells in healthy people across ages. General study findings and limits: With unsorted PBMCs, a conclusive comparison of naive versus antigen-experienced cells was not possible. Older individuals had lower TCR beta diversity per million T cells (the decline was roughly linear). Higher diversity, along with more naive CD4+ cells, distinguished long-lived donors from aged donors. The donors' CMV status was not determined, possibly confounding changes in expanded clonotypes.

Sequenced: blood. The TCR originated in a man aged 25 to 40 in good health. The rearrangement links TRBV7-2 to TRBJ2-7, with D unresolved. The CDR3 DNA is TGTGCCAGCAGCTTAGCTGACGGGCGGGAGCAGTACTTC. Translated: CASSLADGREQYF.